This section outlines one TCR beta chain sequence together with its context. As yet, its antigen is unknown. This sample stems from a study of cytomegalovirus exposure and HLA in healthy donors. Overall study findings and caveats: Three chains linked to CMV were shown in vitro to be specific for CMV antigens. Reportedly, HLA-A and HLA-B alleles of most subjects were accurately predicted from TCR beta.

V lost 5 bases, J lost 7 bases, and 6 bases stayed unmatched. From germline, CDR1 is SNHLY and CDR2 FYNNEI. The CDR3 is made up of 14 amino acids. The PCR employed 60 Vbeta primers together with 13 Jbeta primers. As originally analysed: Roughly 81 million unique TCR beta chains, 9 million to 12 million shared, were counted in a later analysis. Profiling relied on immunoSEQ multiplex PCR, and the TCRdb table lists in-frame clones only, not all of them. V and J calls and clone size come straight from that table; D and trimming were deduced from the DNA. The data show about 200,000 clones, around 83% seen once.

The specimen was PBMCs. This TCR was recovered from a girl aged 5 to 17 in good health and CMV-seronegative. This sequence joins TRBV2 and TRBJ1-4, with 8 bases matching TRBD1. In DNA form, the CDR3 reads TGTGCCAGCAGTACTGACAGGGGCTCTGAAAAACTGTTTTTT. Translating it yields CASSTDRGSEKLFF.